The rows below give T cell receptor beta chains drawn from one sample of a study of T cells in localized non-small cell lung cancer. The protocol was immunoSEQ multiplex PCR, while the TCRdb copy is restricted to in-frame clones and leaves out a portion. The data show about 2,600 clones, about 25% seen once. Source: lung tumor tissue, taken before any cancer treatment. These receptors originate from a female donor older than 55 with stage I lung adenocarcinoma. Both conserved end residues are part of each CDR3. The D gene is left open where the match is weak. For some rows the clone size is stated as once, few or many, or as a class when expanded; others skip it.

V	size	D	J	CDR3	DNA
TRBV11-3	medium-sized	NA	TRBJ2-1	CASSPQDSLINEQFF	TGTGCCAGCAGTCCCCAGGACTCTCTAATAAATGAGCAGTTCTTC
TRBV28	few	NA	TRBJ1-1	CASSSKGGTEAFF	TGTGCCAGCAGCTCCAAGGGCGGGACTGAAGCTTTCTTT
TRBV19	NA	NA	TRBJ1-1	CASSPDGAPTFF	TGTGCCAGTAGCCCAGACGGGGCGCCGACTTTCTTT
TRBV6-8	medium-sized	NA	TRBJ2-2	CARGGFQGFTGELFF	TGTGCCAGGGGTGGGTTTCAGGGGTTCACCGGGGAGCTGTTTTTT
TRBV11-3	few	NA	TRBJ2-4	CASSLQGGHAKNIQYF	TGTGCCAGCAGCTTGCAAGGGGGGCATGCCAAAAACATTCAGTACTTC
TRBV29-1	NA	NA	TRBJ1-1	CSVGSQGAEAFF	TGCAGCGTTGGTTCTCAGGGAGCTGAAGCTTTCTTT
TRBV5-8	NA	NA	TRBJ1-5	CASSLGVDQPQHF	TGTGCCAGCAGCTTAGGAGTGGATCAGCCCCAGCATTTT
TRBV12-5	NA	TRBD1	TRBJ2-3	CASGEPGQGGPDTQYF	TGTGCTAGTGGTGAGCCGGGACAGGGAGGGCCAGATACGCAGTATTTT
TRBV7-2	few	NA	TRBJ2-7	CASSLMGNHEQYF	TGTGCCAGCAGCTTAATGGGGAACCACGAGCAGTACTTC
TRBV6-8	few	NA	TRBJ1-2	CAIRSHYYGYTF	TGTGCCATCAGGAGTCACTACTATGGCTACACCTTC
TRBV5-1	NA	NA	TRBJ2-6	CASSLVPRGTSGANVLTF	TGCGCCAGCAGCTTGGTTCCTCGGGGGACTTCCGGGGCCAACGTCCTGACTTTC
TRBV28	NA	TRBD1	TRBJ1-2	CATIRTGGYGYTF	TGTGCCACCATCCGGACAGGGGGCTATGGCTACACCTTC
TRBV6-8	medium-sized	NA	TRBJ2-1	CASTGAVGYRVNEQFF	TGTGCCAGCACTGGGGCGGTGGGCTACCGAGTGAATGAGCAGTTCTTC
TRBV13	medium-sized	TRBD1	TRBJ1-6	CASSLGGTGGGSPLHF	TGTGCCAGCAGCTTAGGTGGGACAGGGGGAGGTTCACCCCTCCACTTT
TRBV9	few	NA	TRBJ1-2	CASSPEAIYNYGYTF	TGTGCCAGCAGCCCTGAGGCCATTTATAACTATGGCTACACCTTC
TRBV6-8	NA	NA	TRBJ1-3	CASSYSPGNTIYF	TGTGCCAGCAGTTACTCGCCCGGAAACACCATATATTTT
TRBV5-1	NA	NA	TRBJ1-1	CASSLTSQGTEAFF	TGCGCCAGCAGCTTAACCTCACAGGGAACTGAAGCTTTCTTT
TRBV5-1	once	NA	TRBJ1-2	CASSPELNVGAAGYTF	TGCGCCAGCAGCCCGGAGTTAAATGTGGGCGCCGCTGGCTACACCTTC
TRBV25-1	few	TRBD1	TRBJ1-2	CASSLTGLYGYTF	TGTGCCAGCAGTCTGACAGGGCTCTATGGCTACACCTTC
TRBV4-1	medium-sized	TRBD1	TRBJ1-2	CASSQVWTGDYGYTF	TGCGCCAGCAGCCAAGTGTGGACAGGGGACTATGGCTACACCTTC
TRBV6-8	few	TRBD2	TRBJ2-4	CASSPGGGSSGRASNIQYF	TGTGCCAGCAGTCCGGGAGGAGGGTCTAGCGGGAGGGCCAGCAACATTCAGTACTTC
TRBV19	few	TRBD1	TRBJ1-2	CASVPGQGNYGYTF	TGTGCCAGCGTTCCGGGACAGGGTAATTATGGCTACACCTTC
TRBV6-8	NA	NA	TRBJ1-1	CASSYLGTEAFF	TGTGCCAGCAGTTACCTCGGGACTGAAGCTTTCTTT
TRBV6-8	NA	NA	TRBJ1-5	CASSEDGFASNQPQHF	TGTGCCAGCAGTGAGGATGGGTTTGCGAGCAATCAGCCCCAGCATTTT
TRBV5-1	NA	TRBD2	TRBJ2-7	CASSSSPSGNYEQYF	TGCGCCAGCAGCTCATCCCCAAGCGGGAACTACGAGCAGTACTTC
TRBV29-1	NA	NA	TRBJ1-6	CSVSEGAYNSPLHF	TGCAGCGTCTCAGAGGGCGCCTATAATTCACCCCTCCACTTT
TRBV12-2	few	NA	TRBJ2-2	CASPRTGRDTGELFF	TGTGCCTCCCCCAGGACAGGGAGGGACACCGGGGAGCTGTTTTTT
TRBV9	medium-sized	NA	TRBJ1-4	CASSQRGFEKLFF	TGTGCCAGCAGCCAACGGGGGTTTGAAAAACTGTTTTTT
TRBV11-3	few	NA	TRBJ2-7	CASSLGFSVYEQYF	TGTGCCAGCAGCTTAGGCTTCTCAGTCTACGAGCAGTACTTC
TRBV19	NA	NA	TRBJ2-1	CASSSPPGRTYNEQFF	TGTGCCAGTAGTTCCCCCCCAGGGCGGACATACAATGAGCAGTTCTTC
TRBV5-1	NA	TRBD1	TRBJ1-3	CASSLEQQGAGNTIYF	TGCGCCAGCAGCTTGGAACAACAGGGGGCAGGAAACACCATATATTTT
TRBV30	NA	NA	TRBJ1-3	CAWSAGSSGNTIYF	TGTGCCTGGAGTGCGGGTTCCTCTGGAAACACCATATATTTT
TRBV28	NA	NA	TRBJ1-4	CASRVERSSGEKLFF	TGTGCCAGCAGGGTGGAGAGGAGCTCAGGGGAAAAACTGTTTTTT
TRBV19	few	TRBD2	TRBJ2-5	CASSIGGPLAGETQYF	TGTGCCAGTAGTATAGGGGGGCCCCTAGCGGGAGAGACCCAGTACTTC
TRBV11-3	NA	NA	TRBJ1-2	CASSFYQVSYGYTF	TGTGCCAGCAGCTTCTATCAGGTCAGCTATGGCTACACCTTC
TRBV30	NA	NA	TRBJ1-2	CAWSGKINPYVGYTF	TGTGCCTGGAGTGGGAAAATAAACCCCTATGTAGGCTACACCTTC
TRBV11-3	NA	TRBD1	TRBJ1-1	CASSANLQGGATEAFF	TGTGCCAGCAGCGCGAACTTACAGGGGGGGGCCACTGAAGCTTTCTTT
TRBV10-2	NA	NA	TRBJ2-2	CASSGRGGELFF	TGCGCCAGCAGTGGAAGGGGCGGGGAGCTGTTTTTT
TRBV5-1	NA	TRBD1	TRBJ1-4	CASGPTGGEHEKLFF	TGCGCCAGCGGACCGACAGGGGGCGAACATGAAAAACTGTTTTTT
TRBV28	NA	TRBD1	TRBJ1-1	CASRNDRVGEAFF	TGTGCCAGCAGGAACGACAGGGTGGGTGAAGCTTTCTTT
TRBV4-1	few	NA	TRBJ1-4	CASSQDVGNNEKLFF	TGCGCCAGCAGCCAAGATGTGGGAAATAATGAAAAACTGTTTTTT
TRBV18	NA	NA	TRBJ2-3	CASSLGPTDTQYF	TGTGCCAGCTCACTTGGGCCCACAGATACGCAGTATTTT
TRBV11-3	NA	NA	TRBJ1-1	CASSSTGIGTEAFF	TGTGCCAGCAGCTCGACAGGCATTGGCACTGAAGCTTTCTTT
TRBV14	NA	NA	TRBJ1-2	CASSQGALGGYTF	TGTGCCAGCAGCCAAGGGGCCCTGGGGGGCTACACCTTC
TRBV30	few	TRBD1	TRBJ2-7	CAWSGTGEQYF	TGTGCCTGGAGCGGGACAGGCGAGCAGTACTTC
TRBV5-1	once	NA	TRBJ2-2	CASSYIAGLTGELFF	TGCGCCAGCAGCTACATTGCGGGGCTTACCGGGGAGCTGTTTTTT
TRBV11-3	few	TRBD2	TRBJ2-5	CASSLDRLAGSMETQYF	TGTGCCAGCAGCTTAGACCGACTAGCGGGGAGTATGGAGACCCAGTACTTC
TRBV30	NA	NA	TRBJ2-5	CAWSVQGETQYF	TGTGCCTGGAGTGTACAGGGAGAGACCCAGTACTTC
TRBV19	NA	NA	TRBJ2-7	CATSSRDKPYEQYF	TGTGCCACTTCCTCCCGGGACAAACCCTACGAGCAGTACTTC
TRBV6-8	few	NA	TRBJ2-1	CASHMAPVSYNEQFF	TGTGCCAGCCACATGGCACCCGTGTCCTACAATGAGCAGTTCTTC
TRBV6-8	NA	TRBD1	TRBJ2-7	CASSATGTGLSWEQYF	TGTGCCAGCAGTGCGACCGGGACAGGGTTATCATGGGAGCAGTACTTC
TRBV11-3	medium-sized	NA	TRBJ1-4	CASSLERVAEKLFF	TGTGCCAGCAGCTTAGAAAGGGTTGCGGAAAAACTGTTTTTT
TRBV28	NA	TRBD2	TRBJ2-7	CASGSLAGVNEQYF	TGTGCCAGCGGATCTCTAGCGGGAGTCAACGAGCAGTACTTC
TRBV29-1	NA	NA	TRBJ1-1	CSVEARGATEAFF	TGCAGCGTTGAGGCTCGAGGGGCCACTGAAGCTTTCTTT
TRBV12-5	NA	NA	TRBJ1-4	CASGFNEKLFF	TGTGCCAGCGGTTTCAATGAAAAACTGTTTTTT
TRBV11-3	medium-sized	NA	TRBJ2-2	CASSQWTDTGELFF	TGTGCCAGCAGCCAGTGGACGGACACCGGGGAGCTGTTTTTT
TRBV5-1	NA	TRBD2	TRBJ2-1	CASSPYGGLAGGYNEQFF	TGCGCCAGCAGCCCATACGGGGGACTAGCGGGAGGTTACAATGAGCAGTTCTTC
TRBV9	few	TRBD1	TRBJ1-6	CASSVAGGENSPLHF	TGTGCCAGCAGCGTAGCAGGGGGCGAAAATTCACCCCTCCACTTT
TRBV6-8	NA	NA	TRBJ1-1	CASSHTGGTEAFF	TGTGCCAGCAGTCACACCGGAGGCACTGAAGCTTTCTTT
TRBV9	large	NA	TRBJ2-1	CASSIQGGGQFF	TGTGCCAGCAGCATCCAAGGTGGGGGGCAGTTCTTC